This TCR beta chain was observed in a study of T-cell memory formation after mild COVID-19. Study-wide context: Each donor largely had its own TCR clusters. Study-wide findings and caveats: From day 15 to 85, contracting clones were balanced between CD4 and CD8, whereas later expanders leaned toward CD4+. Clones that contracted clustered mainly in CM and EM if CD4+ and in EMRA if CD8+.

TCRdb itself ran the 5' RACE reads through MiXCR, one entry per CDR3 protein. The table lists 450,000 to 650,000 distinct CDR3 sequences, roughly 22% of them singletons. A remark on this clonotype: Its antigen is not identified.

This CDR3 has 17 amino acids. Trimming removed 0 bases from V and 3 bases from J, with 16 bases in between. Germline V lookup: CDR1 MGHRA, CDR2 YSYEKL. This sequence joins TRBV4-1 and TRBJ2-3; D could derive from TRBD1 or TRBD2 (6 bases each). This TCR was recovered from an adult woman who had mild COVID-19 (a few samples of this study predate the infection). Cell type and time point are not known. Sequences were obtained from PBMCs or a T cell subset sorted from them (not recorded which). Here the CDR3 reads CASSQDVRGRETDTQYF. CDR3 nucleotide sequence: TGCGCCAGCAGCCAAGATGTACGGGGGCGGGAAACAGATACGCAGTATTTT.